This TCR beta chain came from a study of blood T cells in healthy people across ages. The authors ran a second PCR of roughly 6 to 12 cycles using a sample-barcoded 5' primer and a J-beta primer mix. The template-switch adaptor, which had 12 random nucleotides, put a tag on each cDNA molecule. TCRdb itself ran the 5' RACE reads through MiXCR, one entry per CDR3 protein. The table has about 780,000 distinct CDR3 sequences, around 25% seen once; the top ten hold about 3%. The study's findings and limits: Donors of long life had a larger count of naive CD4+ cells and greater diversity than aged donors.

About this clonotype itself: Its specificity is unknown.

The trim removed 4 bases at V and 1 base at J, leaving 11 bases unmatched. The CDR3 is 18 amino acids. Germline CDR1 is SEHNR and CDR2 is FQNEAQ (reference sequence). These data were likewise used in another study, on T cells of mothers and their children. In that study: The people who donated were a few healthy Caucasian mothers and their six children. Primer M1S, used in the second PCR, introduced sample barcodes and 2-4 random nucleotides.

The chain has TRBV7-9 and TRBJ2-7; 12 bases line up with TRBD2. Material: blood. The origin of this receptor is a boy aged 5-17 years in good health. The DNA for the CDR3 is TGTGCCAGCAGCTCCCGTTTCGTCGGACTAGCGGGGTCCTACGAGCAGTACTTC. This codes for CASSSRFVGLAGSYEQYF.